The TCR beta chain under discussion was sequenced for a study of T-cell memory formation after mild COVID-19. Whole-study findings and limits: Proof of SARS-CoV-2 specificity was absent for the second-wave clones that crested on day 37. Cross-reactive memory appears to have joined, as suggested by some responding clones showing up in pre-infection memory.

Researchers used 5'RACE with constant-segment primers to make TCR alpha and TCR beta cDNA libraries that carry sample barcodes and UMIs. A single record per CDR3 protein comes from TCRdb applying MiXCR to the 5' RACE reads. The sample holds hundreds of thousands of distinct CDR3 sequences, 28% seen once. Germline CDR1 reads DFQATT; CDR2 reads SNEGSKA (reference sequence). The CDR3 has 14 amino acids. V shed 5 bases and J shed 4 bases, with 15 bases lying between them. To note about this clonotype: Its antigen is not known.

The clonotype comes from an adult woman who had mild COVID-19 (a few samples of this study predate the infection). Cell type and time point are not known. Specimen: PBMCs or a T cell subset sorted from them (not recorded which). V usage is TRBV20-1 and J usage is TRBJ2-1, with a weak D call TRBD1 (6 bases). The CDR3 here is CSAPVGQKYNEQFF. Written as DNA, the CDR3 is TGCAGTGCTCCGGTAGGACAGAAATACAATGAGCAGTTCTTC.